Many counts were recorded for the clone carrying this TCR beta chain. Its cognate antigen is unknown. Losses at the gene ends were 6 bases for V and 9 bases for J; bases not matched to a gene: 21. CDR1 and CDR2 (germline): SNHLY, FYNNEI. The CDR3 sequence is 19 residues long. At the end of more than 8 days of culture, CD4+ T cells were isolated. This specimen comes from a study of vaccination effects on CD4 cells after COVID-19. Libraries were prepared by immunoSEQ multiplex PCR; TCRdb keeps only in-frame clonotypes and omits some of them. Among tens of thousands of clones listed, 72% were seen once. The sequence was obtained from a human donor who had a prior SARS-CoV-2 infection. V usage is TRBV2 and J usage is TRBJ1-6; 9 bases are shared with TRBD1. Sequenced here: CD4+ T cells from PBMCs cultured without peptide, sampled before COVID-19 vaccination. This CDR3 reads CASRRSLRDREQGRSPLHF. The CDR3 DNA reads TGTGCCAGCAGGCGATCACTCCGGGACAGGGAACAGGGGCGTTCACCCCTCCACTTT.